The 13 T cell receptor beta chains in this list originate from one sample, sequenced in a study of cytomegalovirus exposure and HLA in healthy donors. The PCR had 60 Vbeta and 13 Jbeta primers. The data were produced by immunoSEQ multiplex PCR, yet TCRdb's version contains in-frame clones alone and is incomplete. The table shows nearly 300,000 clones, with more than 80% occurring only once. The sequenced material came from PBMCs. Receptors originate from a middle-aged man in good health and CMV-seropositive.

This clone was observed a few times. The gene calls are TRBV6-1 and TRBJ1-5, with 8 bases aligning to TRBD1. The CDR3 totals 14 residues. Germline CDR1 MNHNS, CDR2 SASEGT. V shed 3 bases, J shed 7 bases, and the junction held 5 bases outside the gene matches. CDR3 coding DNA: TGTGCCAGCAGTGAGGACAGGGTTCGGCAGCCCCAGCATTTT. It encodes CASSEDRVRQPQHF.

This clone came up a few times. The junction does not match germline at one end; this may be a read error. The rearrangement uses TRBV7-9 and TRBJ2-1, with D unclear. CDR3 length: 18 amino acids. Germline lookup yields CDR1 SEHNR and CDR2 FQNEAQ (reference sequence). The CDR3 loop is CSSSLGSFRRSSYNEQFF. CDR3 nucleotides: TGTTCCAGCAGCTTAGGGTCTTTCAGACGGAGCTCCTACAATGAGCAGTTCTTC. Based on the CDR3 plus reference TRBV7-9 and TRBJ2-1, the full variable domain is DTGVSQNPRHKITKRGQNVTFRCDPISEHNRLYWYRQTLGQGPEFLTYFQNEAQLEKSRLLSDRFSAERPKGSFSTLEIQRTEQGDSAMYLCSSSLGSFRRSSYNEQFFGPGTRLTVL.

To note about this clone: Other DNA variants within this sample encode the same CDR3. This chain links TRBV2 with TRBJ2-3; TRBD1 agrees at 9 bases. With V trimmed by 5 bases and J by 1 base, 1 base remained unmatched. The germline gives CDR1 SNHLY, CDR2 FYNNEI. The CDR3 spans 14 residues. CDR3 sequence reads: CASSRTGGTDTQYF. The CDR3 DNA follows: TGTGCCAGCAGTCGGACAGGGGGCACAGATACGCAGTATTTT. Full variable domain (remainder filled in from reference TRBV2 and TRBJ2-3): EPEVTQTPSHQVTQMGQEVILRCVPISNHLYFYWYRQILGQKVEFLVSFYNNEISEKSEIFDDQFSVERPDGSNFTLKIRSTKLEDSAMYFCASSRTGGTDTQYFGPGTRLTVL.

The chain combines TRBV5-1 with TRBJ1-3; unclear D gene. The germline V and J ends were trimmed by 10 bases and 1 base, with 12 bases remaining between them. Germline CDR1 and CDR2: SGHRS and YFSETQ. CDR3 size: 13 residues. The CDR3 region has the DNA TGCGCCTGCCAACAGACATCTGGAAACACCATATATTTT. Protein product: CACQQTSGNTIYF. Looking up the rest from reference TRBV5-1 and TRBJ1-3 gives the full variable domain: KAGVTQTPRYLIKTRGQQVTLSCSPISGHRSVSWYQQTPGQGLQFLFEYFSETQRNKGNFPGRFSGRQFSNSRSEMNVSTLELGDSALYLCACQQTSGNTIYFGEGSWLTVV.

In its sample, this clone was seen once. V and J are TRBV9 and TRBJ2-1; 7 bases match TRBD2. Germline V gives CDR1 SGDLS, CDR2 YYNGEE. CDR3 length equals 13 residues. With 2 bases clipped from V and 7 bases from J, the junction kept 3 bases outside the gene matches. The DNA of the CDR3 is TGTGCCAGCAGCGTTCTTAGCGGGAATGAGCAGTTCTTC. This gives the protein CASSVLSGNEQFF.

The gene calls are TRBV27 and TRBJ2-5; D unresolved. Trimming took 2 bases from V and 1 from J, leaving 14 bases between them. This CDR3 has 16 residues. Germline V lookup: CDR1 MNHEY, CDR2 SMNVEV (reference sequence). CDR3 DNA sequence: TGTGCCAGCAGTTTAAATCTTCTGGGCACCCAAGAGACCCAGTACTTC. Protein: CASSLNLLGTQETQYF.

The chain combines TRBV15 with TRBJ2-4; 8 bases align to TRBD1. CDR1 and CDR2 from the germline V gene are LNHNV and YYDKDF (reference sequence). This CDR3 has 16 residues. J gave up 8 bases and V 3 bases, and 12 bases lay outside the gene matches. The CDR3 DNA is TGTGCCACCAGCAGGAAGCTTCCGGGACAGGTGGACATTCAGTACTTC. It specifies CATSRKLPGQVDIQYF.

This clone appeared once. The chain couples TRBV4-3 to TRBJ2-7, with 12 positions matching TRBD1. This CDR3 contains 15 residues. CDR1 is LGHNA and CDR2 is YSLEER in the germline V gene. Unmatched junction bases numbered 3, after V lost 0 bases and J lost 6 bases. The CDR3 here is CASSQDLGQGAEQYF. The CDR3 DNA is TGCGCCAGCAGCCAAGATTTGGGACAGGGGGCCGAGCAGTACTTC.

The CDR3 is CASSPRSGQGGEQFF. The CDR3, as DNA: TGTGCCAGCTCACCACGGAGTGGACAGGGGGGTGAGCAGTTCTTC. The V gene is TRBV18, the J gene TRBJ2-1; TRBD1 matches at 10 bases. CDR1 and CDR2 from the germline V gene are KGHSH and LQKENI. There are 15 residues in the CDR3. The ends lost 1 base at V and 9 bases at J; junction bases unmatched: 6.

This clone turned up a few times. V and J are TRBV5-6 and TRBJ1-3; unclear D gene. CDR3 size: 14 residues. Germline values: CDR1 SGHDT, CDR2 YYEEEE. Trimming stripped 4 bases from V and 0 bases from J, with 8 bases between. The CDR3 DNA sequence: TGTGCCAGCAGCAGGAGGTACTCTGGAAACACCATATATTTT. Amino acid sequence: CASSRRYSGNTIYF.

This chain links TRBV28 with TRBJ1-1; 10 positions agree with TRBD1. J gave up 9 bases and V 5 bases, and 6 bases lay outside the gene matches. Looked up from germline, CDR1 is MDHEN and CDR2 is SYDVKM. CDR3 size: 13 residues. CDR3 nucleotides: TGTGCCAGCAGTATTCAGACAGGGGGCAAAGCTTTCTTT. It codes for CASSIQTGGKAFF.

J is TRBJ1-1 and V is TRBV5-1; no firm D call. The CDR3 covers 14 residues. In germline, CDR1 is SGHRS, CDR2 YFSETQ. V lost 0 bases and J lost 2, with 8 bases in between. CDR3 residues: CASSLAQANTEAFF. CDR3 bases: TGCGCCAGCAGCTTGGCCCAGGCTAACACTGAAGCTTTCTTT.

The chain links TRBV19 to TRBJ2-7; perhaps TRBD1 as D (5 bases). Trimming took 7 bases from V and 3 from J, leaving 7 bases between them. The V gene's germline CDR1 is LNHDA and CDR2 SQIVND (reference sequence). The CDR3 is 11 residues long. The CDR3, as DNA: TGTGCCAGTAAGGGGTTCTACGAGCAGTACTTC. Its translation is CASKGFYEQYF.